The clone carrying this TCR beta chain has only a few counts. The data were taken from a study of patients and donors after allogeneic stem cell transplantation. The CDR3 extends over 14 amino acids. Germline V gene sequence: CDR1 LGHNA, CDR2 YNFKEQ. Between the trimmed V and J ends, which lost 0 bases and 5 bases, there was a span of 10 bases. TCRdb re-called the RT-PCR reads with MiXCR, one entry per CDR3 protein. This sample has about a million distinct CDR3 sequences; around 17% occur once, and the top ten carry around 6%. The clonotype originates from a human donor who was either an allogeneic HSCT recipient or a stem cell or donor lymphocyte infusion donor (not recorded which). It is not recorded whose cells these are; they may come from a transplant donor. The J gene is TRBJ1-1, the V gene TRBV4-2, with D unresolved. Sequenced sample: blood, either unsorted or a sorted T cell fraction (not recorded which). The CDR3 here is CASSQEMSWTEAFF. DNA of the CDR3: TGTGCCAGCAGCCAAGAGATGAGTTGGACTGAAGCTTTCTTT.